The next 29 T cell receptor beta chains were all read from a single sample in a study of shared clonotypes between healthy human individuals. Naive CD8 cells lacked CD45RO, underwent positive selection for CCR7 and left out terminally differentiated effector memory CD45RA+ cells. Data came from immunoSEQ multiplex PCR; TCRdb stores just in-frame clones and leaves some out. The data show about 2 million clones, about 95% seen once. The material sequenced was naive CD8+ T cells sorted from blood. These receptors all come from a man younger than 30 in good health.

The V and J genes are TRBV4-1 and TRBJ2-7; TRBD2 aligns across 9 bases. There are 16 residues in the CDR3. Germline assignment: CDR1 MGHRA and CDR2 YSYEKL. With V trimmed by 1 base and J by 1 base, 5 bases remained unmatched. The CDR3 loop reads CASSQAAGGPSYEQYF. The CDR3 coding sequence is TGCGCCAGCAGCCAAGCGGCGGGGGGGCCATCCTACGAGCAGTACTTC.

V gene TRBV15 combines with J gene TRBJ2-3; perhaps D is TRBD1 or TRBD2 (5 bases each). The germline V gene has CDR1 LNHNV and CDR2 YYDKDF (reference sequence). The CDR3 is made up of 17 amino acids. V lost 5 bases and J lost 0, with 18 bases in between. CDR3 sequence (DNA): TGTGCCACCAGCCCAAGAGGGGAACAGGCAAGCACAGATACGCAGTATTTT. It yields the protein CATSPRGEQASTDTQYF.

The chain uses TRBV4-3 and TRBJ2-1; the match to TRBD1 covers 11 bases. V gave up 5 bases and J gave up 6 bases; unmatched junction bases: 6. This CDR3 comprises 15 residues. Per the germline V gene, CDR1 is LGHNA and CDR2 is YSLEER. The CDR3 protein is CASSAGTGGVNEQFF. CDR3 DNA: TGCGCCAGCAGCGCCGGGACAGGGGGGGTCAATGAGCAGTTCTTC.

As concerns this clone: Other nucleotide sequences from this sample produce the same CDR3. This chain joins TRBV27 and TRBJ2-3; the D gene is possibly TRBD2 (6 bases). Germline assignment: CDR1 MNHEY and CDR2 SMNVEV (reference sequence). Trimming left V 2 bases short and J 3 bases short, with 6 bases between. CDR3 length: 13 residues. Here the CDR3 reads CASSLGGTDTQYF. The CDR3 DNA reads as TGTGCCAGCAGTTTAGGAGGGACAGATACGCAGTATTTT.

The chain combines TRBV11-2 with TRBJ1-6; D is possibly TRBD1 (6 bases). This CDR3 spans 14 amino acids. Between the trimmed V and J ends, which lost 6 bases and 8 bases, there was a span of 14 bases. CDR1 SGHAT and CDR2 FQNNGV come from the germline V gene. The DNA for the CDR3 is TGTGCCAGCAGGGCAGGGGAGTGGGATTCACCCCTCCACTTT. This gives the protein CASRAGEWDSPLHF.

V usage is TRBV10-3 and J usage is TRBJ2-5; 10 nucleotides line up with TRBD2. The ends lost 4 bases at V and 2 bases at J; junction bases unmatched: 4. Germline V CDR1 and CDR2: ENHRY, SYGVKD. The CDR3 consists of 15 residues. CDR3 sequence: CAISAVAGGQETQYF. In DNA, the CDR3 is TGTGCCATCAGTGCGGTAGCGGGAGGTCAAGAGACCCAGTACTTC.

The V and J genes are TRBV7-6 and TRBJ2-7; 11 nucleotides agree with TRBD1. The CDR3 extends over 14 amino acids. The germline gives CDR1 SGHVS, CDR2 FNYEAQ. V gave up 3 bases and J gave up 6 bases; unmatched junction bases: 4. The CDR3 coding sequence is TGTGCCAGCAGCTTGCCGGGACAGGGGGTCGAGCAGTACTTC. Translation gives CASSLPGQGVEQYF.

V is TRBV5-6 and J is TRBJ2-2; D not resolved. V lost 0 bases, J lost 5 bases, and 8 bases lay in between. Germline V CDR1 and CDR2: SGHDT, YYEEEE. The CDR3 sequence is 14 residues long. CDR3 sequence reads: CASSLAFRTGELFF. The CDR3 DNA reads as TGTGCCAGCAGCTTGGCCTTCCGTACCGGGGAGCTGTTTTTT.

The chain links TRBV27 to TRBJ2-7; unclear D gene. The germline V gene encodes CDR1 MNHEY and CDR2 SMNVEV (reference sequence). Deletions cut 4 bases from V and 0 bases from J, with 13 bases between. CDR3 length equals 15 residues. DNA of the CDR3: TGTGCCAGCAGTTCCGGAGTAGGCTTCTCCTACGAGCAGTACTTC. This codes for CASSSGVGFSYEQYF.

About this clone itself: Other DNA sequences in the same sample also yield this CDR3. The V gene is TRBV28, the J gene TRBJ2-7; 9 positions match TRBD1. J gave up 7 bases and V 5 bases, and 9 bases lay outside the gene matches. Germline V lookup: CDR1 MDHEN, CDR2 SYDVKM. The CDR3 contains 14 residues. The CDR3 here is CASSLTGGRGEQYF. As DNA, the CDR3 is TGTGCCAGCAGTCTGACAGGGGGTAGGGGAGAGCAGTACTTC.

The chain employs TRBV7-6 and TRBJ2-7; TRBD2 matches 12 bases. Germline V gene lookup returns CDR1 SGHVS and CDR2 FNYEAQ. V was pared by 3 bases and J by 2 bases, with 2 bases of the junction left unmatched. The CDR3 contains 15 residues. The chain's CDR3 is CASSLRLAGAYEQYF. Written as DNA, the CDR3 is TGTGCCAGCAGCTTGCGACTAGCGGGAGCCTACGAGCAGTACTTC.

V gene TRBV27 combines with J gene TRBJ2-5; 12 bases map to TRBD2. J lost 5 bases, V lost 3 bases, and 1 base had no gene match. CDR3 size: 14 residues. Germline V lookup: CDR1 MNHEY, CDR2 SMNVEV (reference sequence). Here the CDR3 DNA reads TGTGCCAGCAGTTTTGGGACTAGCGGGGAGACCCAGTACTTC. Amino acids: CASSFGTSGETQYF.

This sequence joins TRBV4-3 and TRBJ2-7; TRBD1 matches at 9 bases. Trimming cost V 0 bases and J 4 bases; bases outside gene matches: 10. Germline CDR1 and CDR2: LGHNA and YSLEER. The length of the CDR3 is 17 residues. The CDR3 nucleotides are TGCGCCAGCAGCCAAGATCATGGAGGACAGGGGTTGTACGAGCAGTACTTC. It is translated as CASSQDHGGQGLYEQYF.

Comment on this clone: Other DNA sequences from this sample encode an identical CDR3 as well. The rearrangement joins TRBV7-9 to TRBJ2-5, with D perhaps matching TRBD1 (5 bases). CDR1 SEHNR and CDR2 FQNEAQ come from the germline V gene (reference sequence). The V and J ends lost 6 bases and 1 base respectively, with 6 bases between them. This CDR3 has 12 residues. DNA for the CDR3: TGTGCCAGCAGGGGGCTCCAAGAGACCCAGTACTTC. The encoded protein is CASRGLQETQYF.

V is TRBV27 and J is TRBJ1-5, with D uncertain. This CDR3 is 13 amino acids long. The V and J ends lost 6 bases and 3 bases respectively, with 9 bases between them. The germline gives CDR1 MNHEY, CDR2 SMNVEV (reference sequence). For the CDR3, the DNA is TGTGCCAGCAGCCCCGGATTCAATCAGCCCCAGCATTTT. This gives the protein CASSPGFNQPQHF.

This chain joins TRBV5-1 and TRBJ1-5; no reliable D call. CDR1 SGHRS and CDR2 YFSETQ come from the germline V gene. The V end lost 4 bases, the J end lost 10 bases, and 12 bases lay between the germline ends. The CDR3 contains 12 residues. The CDR3 sequence is CASSHKAGPQHF. The CDR3 bases are TGCGCCAGCAGCCACAAAGCGGGACCCCAGCATTTT.

This chain connects TRBV6-1 to TRBJ2-3; 14 bases match TRBD2. V was pared by 4 bases and J by 3 bases, with 3 bases of the junction left unmatched. Germline V CDR1 and CDR2: MNHNS, SASEGT. CDR3 length: 16 amino acids. CDR3 sequence reads: CASSGGLAGVTDTQYF. The CDR3 nucleotides are TGTGCCAGCAGTGGGGGACTAGCGGGAGTAACAGATACGCAGTATTTT.

CDR3 amino acids: CASIPLGLNNEQFF. The CDR3 DNA reads TGTGCCAGCATACCTTTAGGACTTAACAATGAGCAGTTCTTC. The chain employs TRBV27 and TRBJ2-1, with D possibly matching TRBD2 (5 bases). V lost 7 bases and J 5 bases, leaving 15 bases between the germline ends. The germline V gene has CDR1 MNHEY and CDR2 SMNVEV (reference sequence). The CDR3 consists of 14 residues.

The chain combines TRBV29-1 with TRBJ2-2, with D unclear. Trimming cost V 3 bases and J 3 bases, with 8 bases left between them. The CDR3 length is 13 residues. Germline V CDR1 and CDR2: SQVTM, ANQGSEA. The CDR3 DNA is TGCAGCGTTGACAACATAGACACCGGGGAGCTGTTTTTT. Protein product: CSVDNIDTGELFF.

The count of this clone is one. CDR3 sequence (DNA): TGCAGCGTTGTTGATAGCGGATTACAAGAGACCCAGTACTTC. It encodes CSVVDSGLQETQYF. The V gene is TRBV29-1, the J gene TRBJ2-5, with D perhaps TRBD2 (6 bases). The CDR3 contains 14 residues. In germline, CDR1 is SQVTM, CDR2 ANQGSEA. Trimming left V 4 bases short and J 2 bases short, with 14 bases between.

The chain carries TRBV5-5 and TRBJ2-7; D is possibly TRBD1 or TRBD2 (7 bases each). Trimming took off 5 bases at V and 4 bases at J, with 22 bases between the two ends. The CDR3 runs 16 residues. Germline V lookup: CDR1 SGHKS, CDR2 YYEKEE (reference sequence). CDR3 loop: CASSPLQTGRVYEQYF. The CDR3 DNA reads as TGTGCCAGCAGTCCCCTTCAGACAGGGAGGGTTTACGAGCAGTACTTC. Looking up the rest from reference TRBV5-5 and TRBJ2-7 gives the full variable domain: DAGVTQSPTHLIKTRGQQVTLRCSPISGHKSVSWYQQVLGQGPQFIFQYYEKEERGRGNFPDRFSARQFPNYSSELNVNALLLGDSALYLCASSPLQTGRVYEQYFGPGTRLTVT.

The V call is TRBV25-1, the J call TRBJ2-2; D is ambiguous. V was shortened by 1 base and J by 6 bases, with 3 bases between the two germline ends. Germline CDR1 and CDR2: MGHDK and SYGVNS. The CDR3 totals 12 residues. The CDR3: CASSESPGELFF. As DNA, the CDR3 is TGTGCCAGCAGTGAATCCCCCGGGGAGCTGTTTTTT.

This chain links TRBV9 with TRBJ1-2; 9 bases match TRBD1. CDR3 length equals 16 residues. The V gene end was trimmed by 4 bases and the J gene end by 4 bases; junction bases not matched to a gene: 11. Looked up from germline, CDR1 is SGDLS and CDR2 is YYNGEE. CDR3 DNA: TGTGCCAGCAGCCTCGCACAGGGGGCGCCGGTCTATGGCTACACCTTC. Its protein product is CASSLAQGAPVYGYTF.

The chain uses TRBV30 and TRBJ2-1; possibly TRBD1 for D (5 bases). Per germline, CDR1 GTSNPN and CDR2 SVGIG (reference sequence). V shed 4 bases and J shed 6 bases, with 13 bases lying between them. This CDR3 is 13 amino acids long. The CDR3 nucleotides read TGTGCCTGGAATCAGGGCCAGCTCAATGAGCAGTTCTTC. Protein sequence: CAWNQGQLNEQFF.

CDR3 sequence reads: CASSSQREHNEQFF. In DNA, the CDR3 is TGTGCCAGCAGCTCACAGCGGGAGCACAATGAGCAGTTCTTC. The V gene is TRBV7-9, the J gene TRBJ2-1, with 8 bases aligning to TRBD2. With V trimmed by 4 bases and J by 5 bases, 4 bases remained unmatched. This CDR3 has 14 amino acids. The germline gives CDR1 SEHNR, CDR2 FQNEAQ (reference sequence).

V and J are TRBV6-4 and TRBJ1-4; possibly TRBD1 for D (5 bases). The CDR3 covers 15 residues. The V gene lost 4 bases and the J gene lost 3 bases, with 12 bases spanning the gap. Germline CDR1 reads MRHNA; CDR2 reads SNTAGT. CDR3 protein: CASSGRDHPNEKLFF. CDR3 bases: TGTGCCAGCAGTGGCCGGGACCACCCTAATGAAAAACTGTTTTTT.

V and J are TRBV4-1 and TRBJ2-2, with D perhaps matching TRBD2 (7 bases). The CDR3 is 17 residues long. CDR1 and CDR2 (germline): MGHRA, YSYEKL. V dropped 4 bases and J dropped 6 bases, with 21 bases sitting between them. The chain's CDR3 is CASSRLGASGGSGELFF. CDR3 bases: TGCGCCAGCAGCCGTTTGGGGGCTAGCGGTGGTTCCGGGGAGCTGTTTTTT.

The J gene is TRBJ1-3, the V gene TRBV2, with 7 positions matching TRBD1. From germline, CDR1 is SNHLY and CDR2 FYNNEI. CDR3 size: 15 residues. J was trimmed by 3 bases and V by 6 bases; bases with no gene match: 8. Here the CDR3 reads CASSEDRMSGNTIYF. The CDR3 DNA follows: TGTGCCAGCAGCGAGGACAGGATGAGTGGAAACACCATATATTTT.

This chain uses TRBV27 with TRBJ1-4; 12 nucleotides match TRBD1. Unmatched junction bases numbered 10, after V lost 6 bases and J lost 8 bases. This CDR3 region has 16 residues. CDR1 and CDR2 (germline): MNHEY, SMNVEV (reference sequence). CDR3 protein: CASSSGTGGFGEKLFF. The DNA of the CDR3 is TGTGCCAGCAGCTCCGGGACAGGGGGCTTTGGGGAAAAACTGTTTTTT.